The following is a T cell receptor beta chain sequence with its context. What it binds is not known. Vbeta (60) and Jbeta (13) primers were used in the PCR. Some clones are missing from TCRdb's copy, which holds only in-frame ones; the method was immunoSEQ multiplex PCR. The sample holds around 150,000 clones; around 77% are singletons and the top ten take around 2%. This sample is drawn from a study of cytomegalovirus exposure and HLA in healthy donors. Overall study results and limits: Several of the most significant clusters were apparently associated with common viral pathogens in a later analysis. A later examination showed that TCR association rates differed by HLA locus, with DRB1 most and HLA-C fewest.

V shed 3 bases, J shed 3 bases, and the junction held 10 bases outside the gene matches. This CDR3 has 16 amino acids. Germline V gene data show CDR1 as MNHNS and CDR2 as SASEGT. The chain uses TRBV6-1 and TRBJ1-1; 7 nucleotides line up with TRBD1. The sequencing input was PBMCs. This receptor was obtained from a man in his thirties or forties in good health and CMV-seronegative. The CDR3 sequence: CASSDRGDGSYTEAFF. The DNA for the CDR3 is TGTGCCAGCAGTGACAGGGGGGACGGTAGTTACACTGAAGCTTTCTTT.